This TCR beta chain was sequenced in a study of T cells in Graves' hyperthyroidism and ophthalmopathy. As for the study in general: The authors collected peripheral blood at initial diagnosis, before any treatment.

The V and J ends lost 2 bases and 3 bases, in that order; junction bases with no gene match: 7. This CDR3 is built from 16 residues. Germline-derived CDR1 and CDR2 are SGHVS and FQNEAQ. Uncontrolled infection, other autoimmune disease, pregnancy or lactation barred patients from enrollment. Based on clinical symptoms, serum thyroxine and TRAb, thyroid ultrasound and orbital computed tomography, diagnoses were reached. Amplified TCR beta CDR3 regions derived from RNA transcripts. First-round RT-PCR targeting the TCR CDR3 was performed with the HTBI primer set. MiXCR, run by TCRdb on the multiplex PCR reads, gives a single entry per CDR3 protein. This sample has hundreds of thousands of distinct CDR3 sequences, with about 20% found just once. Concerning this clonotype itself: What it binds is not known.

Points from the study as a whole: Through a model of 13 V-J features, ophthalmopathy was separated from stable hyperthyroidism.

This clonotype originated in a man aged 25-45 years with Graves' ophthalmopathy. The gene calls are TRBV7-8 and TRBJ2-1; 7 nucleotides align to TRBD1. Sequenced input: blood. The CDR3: CASSLRDSGYYNEQFF. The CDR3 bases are TGTGCCAGCAGCTTAAGGGACAGCGGATACTACAATGAGCAGTTCTTC.